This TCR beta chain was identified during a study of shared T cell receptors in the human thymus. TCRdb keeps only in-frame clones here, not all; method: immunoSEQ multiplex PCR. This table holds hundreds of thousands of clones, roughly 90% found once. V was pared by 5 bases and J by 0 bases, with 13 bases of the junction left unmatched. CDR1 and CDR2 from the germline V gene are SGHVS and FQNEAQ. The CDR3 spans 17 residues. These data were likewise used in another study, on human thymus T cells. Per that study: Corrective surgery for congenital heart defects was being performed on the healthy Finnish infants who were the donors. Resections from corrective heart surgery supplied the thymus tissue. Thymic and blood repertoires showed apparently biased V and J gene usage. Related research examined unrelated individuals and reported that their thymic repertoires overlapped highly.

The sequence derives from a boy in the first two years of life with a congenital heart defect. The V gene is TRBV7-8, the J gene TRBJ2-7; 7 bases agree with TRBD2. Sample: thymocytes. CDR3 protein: CASSPLFAGAYSYEQYF. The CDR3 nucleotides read TGTGCCAGCAGCCCCCTTTTCGCGGGAGCCTACTCCTACGAGCAGTACTTC.